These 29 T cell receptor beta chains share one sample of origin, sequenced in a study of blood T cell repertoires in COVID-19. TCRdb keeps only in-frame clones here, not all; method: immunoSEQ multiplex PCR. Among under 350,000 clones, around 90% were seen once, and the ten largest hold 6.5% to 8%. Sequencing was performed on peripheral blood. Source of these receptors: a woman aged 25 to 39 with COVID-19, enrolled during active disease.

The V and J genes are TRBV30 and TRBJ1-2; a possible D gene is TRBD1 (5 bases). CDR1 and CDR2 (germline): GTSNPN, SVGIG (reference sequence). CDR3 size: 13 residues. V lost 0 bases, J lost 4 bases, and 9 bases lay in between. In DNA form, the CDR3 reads TGTGCCTGGAGTGTAGGGACTGTCTATGGCTACACCTTC. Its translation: CAWSVGTVYGYTF.

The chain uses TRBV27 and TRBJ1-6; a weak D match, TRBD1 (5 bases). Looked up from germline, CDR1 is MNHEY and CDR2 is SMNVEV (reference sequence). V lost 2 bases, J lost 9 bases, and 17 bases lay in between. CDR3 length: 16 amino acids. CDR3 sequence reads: CASSLNVQTGGSPLHF. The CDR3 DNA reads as TGTGCCAGCAGTTTAAATGTACAGACCGGGGGTTCACCCCTCCACTTT.

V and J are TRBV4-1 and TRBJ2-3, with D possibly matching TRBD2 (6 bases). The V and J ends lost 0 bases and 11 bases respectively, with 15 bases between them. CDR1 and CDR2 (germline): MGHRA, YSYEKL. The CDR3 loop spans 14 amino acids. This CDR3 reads CASSQEPEGMRQYF. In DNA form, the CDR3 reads TGCGCCAGCAGCCAAGAACCGGAGGGAATGAGGCAGTATTTT.

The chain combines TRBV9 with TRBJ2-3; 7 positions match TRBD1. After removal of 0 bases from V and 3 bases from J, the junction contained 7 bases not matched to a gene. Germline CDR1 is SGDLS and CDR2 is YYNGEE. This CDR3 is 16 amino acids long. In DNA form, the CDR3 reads TGTGCCAGCAGCGTAGGAGGGGGCGAATGGACAGATACGCAGTATTTT. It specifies CASSVGGGEWTDTQYF.

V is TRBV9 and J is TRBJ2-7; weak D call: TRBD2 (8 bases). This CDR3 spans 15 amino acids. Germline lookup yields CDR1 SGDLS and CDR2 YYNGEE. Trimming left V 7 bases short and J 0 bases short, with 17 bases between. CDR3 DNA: TGTGCCAGCTCCCCGGGGGGGGACAGCTCCTACGAGCAGTACTTC. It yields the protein CASSPGGDSSYEQYF.

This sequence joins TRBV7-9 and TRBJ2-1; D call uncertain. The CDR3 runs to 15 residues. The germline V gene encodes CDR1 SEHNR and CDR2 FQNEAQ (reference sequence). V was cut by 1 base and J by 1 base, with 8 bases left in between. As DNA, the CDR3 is TGTGCCAGCAGCTTAGAAGCGTTTTCCTACAATGAGCAGTTCTTC. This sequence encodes CASSLEAFSYNEQFF.

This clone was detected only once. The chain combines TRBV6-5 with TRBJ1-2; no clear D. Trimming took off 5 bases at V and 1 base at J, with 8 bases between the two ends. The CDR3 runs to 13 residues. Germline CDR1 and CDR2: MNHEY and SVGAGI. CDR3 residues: CASSTYYNYGYTF. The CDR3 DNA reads TGTGCCAGCAGTACCTACTATAACTATGGCTACACCTTC.

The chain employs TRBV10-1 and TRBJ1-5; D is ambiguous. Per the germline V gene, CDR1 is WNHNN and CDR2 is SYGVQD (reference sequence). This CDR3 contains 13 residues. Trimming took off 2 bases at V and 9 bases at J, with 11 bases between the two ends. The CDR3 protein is CASSEKPVGPQHF. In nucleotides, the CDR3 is TGCGCCAGCAGTGAGAAGCCGGTCGGGCCCCAGCATTTT.

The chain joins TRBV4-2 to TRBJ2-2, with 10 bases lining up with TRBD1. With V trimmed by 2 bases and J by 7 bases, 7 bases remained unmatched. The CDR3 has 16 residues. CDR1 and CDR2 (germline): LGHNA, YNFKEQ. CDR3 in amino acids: CASSQTGTGVGGELFF. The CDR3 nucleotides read TGTGCCAGCAGCCAAACCGGGACAGGGGTTGGCGGGGAGCTGTTTTTT.

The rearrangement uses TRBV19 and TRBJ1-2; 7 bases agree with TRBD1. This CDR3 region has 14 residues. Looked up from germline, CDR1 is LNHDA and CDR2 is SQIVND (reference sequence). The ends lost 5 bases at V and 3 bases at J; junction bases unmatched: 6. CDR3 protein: CASSPDREDYGYTF. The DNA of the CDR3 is TGTGCCAGTAGTCCTGACAGGGAAGACTATGGCTACACCTTC.

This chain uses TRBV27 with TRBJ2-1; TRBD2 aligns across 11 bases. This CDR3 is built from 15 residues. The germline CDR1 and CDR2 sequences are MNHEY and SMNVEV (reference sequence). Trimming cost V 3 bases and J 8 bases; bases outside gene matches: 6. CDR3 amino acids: CASSFLAGGPDEQFF. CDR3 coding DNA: TGTGCCAGCAGTTTTCTAGCGGGAGGCCCGGATGAGCAGTTCTTC.

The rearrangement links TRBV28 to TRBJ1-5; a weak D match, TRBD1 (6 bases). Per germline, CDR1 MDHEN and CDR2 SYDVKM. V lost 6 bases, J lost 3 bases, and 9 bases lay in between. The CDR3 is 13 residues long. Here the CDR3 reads CASSTGINQPQHF. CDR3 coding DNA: TGTGCCAGCAGCACAGGGATCAATCAGCCCCAGCATTTT.

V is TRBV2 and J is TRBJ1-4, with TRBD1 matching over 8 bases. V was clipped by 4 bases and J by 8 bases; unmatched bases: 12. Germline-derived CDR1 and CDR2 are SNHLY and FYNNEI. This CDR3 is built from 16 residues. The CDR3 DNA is TGTGCCAGCAGTGCCTGGAGTCGCACAGGGGGAGAAAAACTGTTTTTT. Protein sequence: CASSAWSRTGGEKLFF.

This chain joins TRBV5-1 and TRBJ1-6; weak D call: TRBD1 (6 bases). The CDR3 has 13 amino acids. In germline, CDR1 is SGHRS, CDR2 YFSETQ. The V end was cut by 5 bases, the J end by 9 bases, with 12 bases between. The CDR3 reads CASRSGTTSPLHF. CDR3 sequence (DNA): TGCGCCAGCAGATCAGGGACAACTTCACCCCTCCACTTT.

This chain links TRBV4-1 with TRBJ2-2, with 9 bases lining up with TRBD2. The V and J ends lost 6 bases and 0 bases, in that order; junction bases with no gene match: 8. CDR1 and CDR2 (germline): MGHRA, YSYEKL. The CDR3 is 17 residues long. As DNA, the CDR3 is TGCGCCAGCAGGACCGGACTAGCGCGATCGAACACCGGGGAGCTGTTTTTT. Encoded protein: CASRTGLARSNTGELFF.

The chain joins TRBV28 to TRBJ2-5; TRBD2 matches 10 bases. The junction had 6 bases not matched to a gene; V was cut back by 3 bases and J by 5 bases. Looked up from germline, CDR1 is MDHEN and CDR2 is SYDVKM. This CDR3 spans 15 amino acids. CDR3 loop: CASSFGLAGVETQYF. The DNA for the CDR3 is TGTGCCAGCAGTTTTGGGCTAGCGGGAGTTGAGACCCAGTACTTC.

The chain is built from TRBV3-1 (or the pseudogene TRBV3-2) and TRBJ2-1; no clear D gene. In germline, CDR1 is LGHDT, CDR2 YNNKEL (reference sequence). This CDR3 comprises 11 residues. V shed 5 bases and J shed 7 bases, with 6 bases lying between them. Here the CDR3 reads CASSSQNEQFF. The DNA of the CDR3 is TGTGCCAGCAGCTCGCAGAATGAGCAGTTCTTC.

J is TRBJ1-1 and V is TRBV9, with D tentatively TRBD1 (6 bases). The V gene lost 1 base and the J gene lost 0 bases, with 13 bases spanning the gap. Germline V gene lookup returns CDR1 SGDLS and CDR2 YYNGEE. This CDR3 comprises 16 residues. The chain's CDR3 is CASSVQAGALNTEAFF. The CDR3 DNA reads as TGTGCCAGCAGCGTACAGGCGGGGGCCCTGAACACTGAAGCTTTCTTT.

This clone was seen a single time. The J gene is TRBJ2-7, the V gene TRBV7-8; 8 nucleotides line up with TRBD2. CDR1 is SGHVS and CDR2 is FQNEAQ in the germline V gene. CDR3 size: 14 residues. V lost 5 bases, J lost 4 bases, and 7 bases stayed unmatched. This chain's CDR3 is CASSQRETLYEQYF. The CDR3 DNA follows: TGTGCCAGCAGCCAGCGGGAGACTTTGTACGAGCAGTACTTC.

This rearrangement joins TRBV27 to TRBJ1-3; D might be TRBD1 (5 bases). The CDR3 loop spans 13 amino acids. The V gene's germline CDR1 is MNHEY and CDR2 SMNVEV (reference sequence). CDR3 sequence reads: CLTADSRGNTIYF. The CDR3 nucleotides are TGTCTCACGGCAGACAGTCGGGGAAACACCATATATTTT.

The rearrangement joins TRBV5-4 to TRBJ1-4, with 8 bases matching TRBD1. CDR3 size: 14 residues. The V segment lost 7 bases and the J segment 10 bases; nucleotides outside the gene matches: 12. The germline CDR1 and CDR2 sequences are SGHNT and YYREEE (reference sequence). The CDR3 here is CASGLTGASGKLFF. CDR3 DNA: TGTGCCAGCGGTCTGACAGGGGCCTCGGGAAAACTGTTTTTT.

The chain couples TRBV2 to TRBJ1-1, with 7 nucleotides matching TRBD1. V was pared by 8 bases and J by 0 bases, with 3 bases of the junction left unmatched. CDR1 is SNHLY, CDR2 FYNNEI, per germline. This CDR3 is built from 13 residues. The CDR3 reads CASLQGMNTEAFF. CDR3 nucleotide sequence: TGTGCCAGCCTACAGGGGATGAACACTGAAGCTTTCTTT.

CDR3 DNA sequence: TGTGCCTGGGAGATGGGACAGGGGGGGAACATTCAGTACTTC. It specifies CAWEMGQGGNIQYF. The chain links TRBV30 to TRBJ2-4, with 11 bases identical to TRBD1. The CDR3 loop spans 14 amino acids. Looked up from germline, CDR1 is GTSNPN and CDR2 is SVGIG (reference sequence). Trimming removed 5 bases from V and 7 bases from J; junction bases left unmatched: 7.

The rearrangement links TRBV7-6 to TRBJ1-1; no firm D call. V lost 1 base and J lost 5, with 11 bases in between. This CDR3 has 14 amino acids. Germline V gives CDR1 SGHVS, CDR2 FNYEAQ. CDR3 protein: CASSLEREGTEAFF. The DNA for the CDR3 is TGTGCCAGCAGCTTAGAAAGGGAGGGTACTGAAGCTTTCTTT.

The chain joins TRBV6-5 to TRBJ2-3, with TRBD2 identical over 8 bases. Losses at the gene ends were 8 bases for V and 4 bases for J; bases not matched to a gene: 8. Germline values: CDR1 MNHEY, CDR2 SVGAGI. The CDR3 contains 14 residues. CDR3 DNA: TGTGCCAGCGGGCCAGCGGGAGCCCCAGATACGCAGTATTTT. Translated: CASGPAGAPDTQYF.

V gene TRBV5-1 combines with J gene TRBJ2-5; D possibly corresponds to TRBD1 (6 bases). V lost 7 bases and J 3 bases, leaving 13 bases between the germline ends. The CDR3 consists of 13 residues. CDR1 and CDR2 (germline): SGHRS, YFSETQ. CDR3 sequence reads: CASGIYREETQYF. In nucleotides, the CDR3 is TGCGCCAGCGGAATATACAGGGAAGAGACCCAGTACTTC.

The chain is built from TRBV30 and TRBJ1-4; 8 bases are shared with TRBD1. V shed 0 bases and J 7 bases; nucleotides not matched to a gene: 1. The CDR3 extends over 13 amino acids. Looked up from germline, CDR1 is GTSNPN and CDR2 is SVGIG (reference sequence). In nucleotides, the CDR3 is TGTGCCTGGAGTGTGGACAGGGTTGAAAAACTGTTTTTT. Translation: CAWSVDRVEKLFF. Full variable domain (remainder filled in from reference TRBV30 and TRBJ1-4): SQTIHQWPATLVQPVGSPLSLECTVEGTSNPNLYWYRQAAGRGLQLLFYSVGIGQISSEVPQNLSASRPQDRQFILSSKKLLLSDSGFYLCAWSVDRVEKLFFGSGTQLSVL.

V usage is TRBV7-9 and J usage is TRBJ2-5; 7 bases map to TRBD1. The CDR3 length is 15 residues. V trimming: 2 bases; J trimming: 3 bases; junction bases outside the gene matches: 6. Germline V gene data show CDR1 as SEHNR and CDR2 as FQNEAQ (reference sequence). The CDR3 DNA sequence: TGTGCCAGCAGCTTAAGCGACAGGGCGAAAGAGACCCAGTACTTC. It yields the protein CASSLSDRAKETQYF.

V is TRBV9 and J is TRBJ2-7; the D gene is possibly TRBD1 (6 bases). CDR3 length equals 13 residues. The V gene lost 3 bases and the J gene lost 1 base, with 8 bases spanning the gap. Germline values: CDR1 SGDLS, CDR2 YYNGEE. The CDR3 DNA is TGTGCCAGCAGCGACGGGACATCCTACGAGCAGTACTTC. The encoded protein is CASSDGTSYEQYF.